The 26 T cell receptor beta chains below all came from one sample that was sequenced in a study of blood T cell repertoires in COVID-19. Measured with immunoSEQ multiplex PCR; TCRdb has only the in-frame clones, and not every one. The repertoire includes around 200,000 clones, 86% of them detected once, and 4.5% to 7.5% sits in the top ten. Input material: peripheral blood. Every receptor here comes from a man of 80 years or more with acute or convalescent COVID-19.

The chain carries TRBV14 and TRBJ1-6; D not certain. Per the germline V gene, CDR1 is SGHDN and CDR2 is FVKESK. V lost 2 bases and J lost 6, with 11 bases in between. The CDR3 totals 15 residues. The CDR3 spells CASSQYRDVNSPLHF. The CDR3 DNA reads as TGTGCCAGCAGCCAATATCGCGATGTTAATTCACCCCTCCACTTT.

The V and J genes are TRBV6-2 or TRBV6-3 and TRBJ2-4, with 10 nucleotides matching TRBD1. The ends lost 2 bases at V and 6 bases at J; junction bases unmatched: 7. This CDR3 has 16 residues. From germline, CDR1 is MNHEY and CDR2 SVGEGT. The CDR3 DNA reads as TGTGCCAGCAGTTACATCGGACAGGGGGTAGGAAACATTCAGTACTTC. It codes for CASSYIGQGVGNIQYF.

For the CDR3, the DNA is TGTGCCAGCTCACCAAGGGGGATTCCGCAAGAGACCCAGTACTTC. It yields the protein CASSPRGIPQETQYF. The chain employs TRBV18 and TRBJ2-5; maybe TRBD1 (6 bases). CDR3 length: 15 amino acids. The germline gives CDR1 KGHSH, CDR2 LQKENI. The V end was cut by 2 bases, the J end by 2 bases, with 12 bases between.

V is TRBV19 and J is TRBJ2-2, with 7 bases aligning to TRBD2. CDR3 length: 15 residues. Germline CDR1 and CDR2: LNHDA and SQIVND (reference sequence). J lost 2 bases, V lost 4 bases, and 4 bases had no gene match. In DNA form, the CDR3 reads TGTGCCAGTAGTAGGGGGAGGGAAAACACCGGGGAGCTGTTTTTT. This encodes CASSRGRENTGELFF.

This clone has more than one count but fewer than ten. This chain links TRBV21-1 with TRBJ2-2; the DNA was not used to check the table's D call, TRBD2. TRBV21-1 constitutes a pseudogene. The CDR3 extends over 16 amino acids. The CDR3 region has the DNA TGTGCCAGCAGCAAAGACCAGCGGGAGCCCACCGGGGAGCTGTTTTTT. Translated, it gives CASSKDQREPTGELFF.

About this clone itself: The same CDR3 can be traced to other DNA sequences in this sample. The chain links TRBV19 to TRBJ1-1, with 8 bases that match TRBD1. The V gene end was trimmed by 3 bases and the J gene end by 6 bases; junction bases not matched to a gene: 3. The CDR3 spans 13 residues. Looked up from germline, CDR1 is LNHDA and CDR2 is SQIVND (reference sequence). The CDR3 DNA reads TGTGCCAGTAGTATCACAGGGGGAGCTGAAGCTTTCTTT. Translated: CASSITGGAEAFF.

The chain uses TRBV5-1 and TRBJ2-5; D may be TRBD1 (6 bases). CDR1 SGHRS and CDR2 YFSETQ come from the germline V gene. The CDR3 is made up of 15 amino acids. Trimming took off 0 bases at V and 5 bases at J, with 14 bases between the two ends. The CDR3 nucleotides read TGCGCCAGCAGCTTGGTCCAGGGGACGAGCGAGACCCAGTACTTC. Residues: CASSLVQGTSETQYF. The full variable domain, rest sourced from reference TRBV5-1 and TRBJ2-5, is KAGVTQTPRYLIKTRGQQVTLSCSPISGHRSVSWYQQTPGQGLQFLFEYFSETQRNKGNFPGRFSGRQFSNSRSEMNVSTLELGDSALYLCASSLVQGTSETQYFGPGTRLLVL.

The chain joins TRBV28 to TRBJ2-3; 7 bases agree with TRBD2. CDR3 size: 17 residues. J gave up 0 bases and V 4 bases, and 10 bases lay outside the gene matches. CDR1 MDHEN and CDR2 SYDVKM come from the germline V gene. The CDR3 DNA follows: TGTGCCAGCAGTTCGCCACTCTCAGCGGGGAGCACAGATACGCAGTATTTT. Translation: CASSSPLSAGSTDTQYF.

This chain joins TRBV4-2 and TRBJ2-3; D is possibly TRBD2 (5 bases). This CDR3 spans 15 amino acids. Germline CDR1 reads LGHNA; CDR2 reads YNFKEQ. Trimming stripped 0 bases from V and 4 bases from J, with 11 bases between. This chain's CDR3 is CASSQEEGRSDTQYF. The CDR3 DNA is TGTGCCAGCAGCCAAGAAGAGGGTCGGTCAGATACGCAGTATTTT.

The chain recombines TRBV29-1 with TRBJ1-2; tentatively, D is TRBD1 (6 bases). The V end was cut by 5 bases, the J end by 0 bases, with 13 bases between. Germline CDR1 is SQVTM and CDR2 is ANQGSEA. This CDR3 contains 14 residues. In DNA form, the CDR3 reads TGCAGCGTTTTCAGGGACACCCCTAACTATGGCTACACCTTC. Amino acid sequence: CSVFRDTPNYGYTF. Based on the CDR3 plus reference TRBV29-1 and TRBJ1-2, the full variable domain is SAVISQKPSRDICQRGTSLTIQCQVDSQVTMMFWYRQQPGQSLTLIATANQGSEATYESGFVIDKFPISRPNLTFSTLTVSNMSPEDSSIYLCSVFRDTPNYGYTFGSGTRLTVV.

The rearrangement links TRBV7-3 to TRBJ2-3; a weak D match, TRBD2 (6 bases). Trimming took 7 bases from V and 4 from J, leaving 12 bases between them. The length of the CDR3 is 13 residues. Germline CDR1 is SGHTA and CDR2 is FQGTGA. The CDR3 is CASTYRRADTQYF. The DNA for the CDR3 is TGTGCCAGCACTTACCGGAGGGCAGATACGCAGTATTTT.

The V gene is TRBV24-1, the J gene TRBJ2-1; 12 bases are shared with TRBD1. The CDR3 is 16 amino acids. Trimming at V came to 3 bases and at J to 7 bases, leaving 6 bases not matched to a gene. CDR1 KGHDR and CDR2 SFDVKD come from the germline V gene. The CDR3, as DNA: TGTGCCACCAGTGATCCCGGGACAGGGGGCTTTAATGAGCAGTTCTTC. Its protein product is CATSDPGTGGFNEQFF.

DNA for the CDR3: TGTGCCAGTAGTCCTCGGGAGACAAAAAGGTTTGGCTACACCTTC. Amino acids: CASSPRETKRFGYTF. The V and J genes are TRBV19 and TRBJ1-2; D not certain. V lost 5 bases, J lost 7 bases, and 20 bases lay in between. Germline CDR1 LNHDA, CDR2 SQIVND (reference sequence). CDR3 length equals 15 residues.

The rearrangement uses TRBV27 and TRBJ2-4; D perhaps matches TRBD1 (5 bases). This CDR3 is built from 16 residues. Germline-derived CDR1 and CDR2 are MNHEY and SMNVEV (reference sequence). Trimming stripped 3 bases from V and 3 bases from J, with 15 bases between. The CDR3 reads CASSLGQGRGKNIQYF. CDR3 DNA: TGTGCCAGCAGTTTGGGGCAGGGTAGGGGCAAAAACATTCAGTACTTC.

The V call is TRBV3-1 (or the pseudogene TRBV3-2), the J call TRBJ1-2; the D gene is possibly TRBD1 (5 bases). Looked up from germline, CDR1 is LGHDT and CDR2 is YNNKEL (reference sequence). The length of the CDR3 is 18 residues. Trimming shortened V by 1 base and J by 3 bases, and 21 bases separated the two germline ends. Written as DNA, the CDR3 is TGTGCCAGCAGCCAAGGAAGGTCCGGGTCCGGAGGGGACTATGGCTACACCTTC. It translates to CASSQGRSGSGGDYGYTF.

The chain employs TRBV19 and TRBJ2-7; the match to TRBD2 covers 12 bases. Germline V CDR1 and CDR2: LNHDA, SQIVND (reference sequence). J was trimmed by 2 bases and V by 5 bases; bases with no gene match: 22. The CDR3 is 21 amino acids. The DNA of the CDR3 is TGTGCCAGTAGTCCCGTCCGGGTGTCCCGACTAGCGGGAGATAAGACCTACGAGCAGTACGTC. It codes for CASSPVRVSRLAGDKTYEQYV.

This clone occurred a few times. CDR3 nucleotides: TGTGCCAGTACCCGCCCGGGGAACACCGGGGAGCTGTTTTTT. Translating it yields CASTRPGNTGELFF. J is TRBJ2-2 and V is TRBV19, with D unclear. Germline CDR1 reads LNHDA; CDR2 reads SQIVND (reference sequence). The CDR3 is 14 amino acids. V lost 7 bases, J lost 1 base, and 10 bases lay in between.

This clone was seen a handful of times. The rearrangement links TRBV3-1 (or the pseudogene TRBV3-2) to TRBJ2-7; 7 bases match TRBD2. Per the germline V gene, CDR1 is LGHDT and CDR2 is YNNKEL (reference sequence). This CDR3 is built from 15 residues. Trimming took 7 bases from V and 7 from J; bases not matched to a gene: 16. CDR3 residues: CASIPRGGRSGEQYV. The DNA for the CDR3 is TGTGCCAGCATCCCCCGCGGCGGGAGATCTGGGGAGCAGTACGTC.

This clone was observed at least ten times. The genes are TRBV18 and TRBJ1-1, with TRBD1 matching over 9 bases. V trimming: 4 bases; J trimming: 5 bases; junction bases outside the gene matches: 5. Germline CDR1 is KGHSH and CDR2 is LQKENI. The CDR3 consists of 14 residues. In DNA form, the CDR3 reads TGTGCCAGCTCACGGAGACAGGGGGAGACTGAAGCTTTCTTT. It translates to CASSRRQGETEAFF.

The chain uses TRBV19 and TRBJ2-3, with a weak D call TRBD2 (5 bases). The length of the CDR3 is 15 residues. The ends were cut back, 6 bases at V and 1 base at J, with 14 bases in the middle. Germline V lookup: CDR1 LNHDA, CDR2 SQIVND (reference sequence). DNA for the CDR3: TGTGCCAGTAGAAGGGCGATTAGCGGCACAGATACGCAGTATTTT. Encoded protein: CASRRAISGTDTQYF.

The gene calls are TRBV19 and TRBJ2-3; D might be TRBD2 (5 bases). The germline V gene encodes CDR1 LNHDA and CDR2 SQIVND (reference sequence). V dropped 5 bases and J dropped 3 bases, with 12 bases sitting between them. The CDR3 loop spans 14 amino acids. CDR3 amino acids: CASSPGLETDTQYF. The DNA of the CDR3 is TGTGCCAGTAGTCCCGGACTTGAGACAGATACGCAGTATTTT.

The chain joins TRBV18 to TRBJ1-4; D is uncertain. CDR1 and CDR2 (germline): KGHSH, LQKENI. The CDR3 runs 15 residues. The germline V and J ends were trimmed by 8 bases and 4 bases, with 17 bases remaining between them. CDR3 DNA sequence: TGTGCCAGCGCATCCAACGGGATCGGTAATGAAAAACTGTTTTTT. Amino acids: CASASNGIGNEKLFF.

The CDR3 DNA follows: TGTGCCAGCAGCCGAACCCGACAGGGGGGTTTTGGAAACACCATATATTTT. This gives the protein CASSRTRQGGFGNTIYF. The V call is TRBV6-6, the J call TRBJ1-3; 9 bases align to TRBD1. Trimming took 6 bases from V and 3 from J; bases not matched to a gene: 12. CDR1 MNHNY and CDR2 SVGAGI come from the germline V gene (reference sequence). The CDR3 consists of 17 residues.

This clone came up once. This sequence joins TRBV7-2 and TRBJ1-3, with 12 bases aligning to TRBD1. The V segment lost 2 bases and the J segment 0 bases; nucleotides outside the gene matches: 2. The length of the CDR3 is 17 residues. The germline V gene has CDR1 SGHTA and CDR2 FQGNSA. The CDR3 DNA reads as TGTGCCAGCAGCTTAACGGGACAGGGGGCCTCTGGAAACACCATATATTTT. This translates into CASSLTGQGASGNTIYF.

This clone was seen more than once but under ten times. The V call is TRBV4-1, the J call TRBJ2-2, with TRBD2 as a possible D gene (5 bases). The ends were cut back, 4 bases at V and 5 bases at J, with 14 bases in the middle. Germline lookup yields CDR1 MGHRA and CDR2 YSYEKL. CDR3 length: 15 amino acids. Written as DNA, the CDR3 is TGCGCCAGCAGCCGCGACCTAGCCGGGACCGGGGAGCTGTTTTTT. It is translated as CASSRDLAGTGELFF.

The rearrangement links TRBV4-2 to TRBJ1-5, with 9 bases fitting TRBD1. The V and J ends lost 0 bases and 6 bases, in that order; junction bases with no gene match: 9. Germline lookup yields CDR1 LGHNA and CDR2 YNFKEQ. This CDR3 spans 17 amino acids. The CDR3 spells CASSQDSATGGRQPQHF. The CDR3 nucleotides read TGTGCCAGCAGCCAAGATTCTGCGACAGGGGGTCGTCAGCCCCAGCATTTT.